The clone carrying this TCR beta chain was detected only a few times. After removal of 4 bases from V and 3 bases from J, the junction contained 6 bases not matched to a gene. The CDR3 runs to 15 residues. Germline CDR1 and CDR2: MGHRA and YSYEKL. These data are taken from a study of technical replicates of blood from several donors. Data came from immunoSEQ multiplex PCR; TCRdb stores just in-frame clones and leaves some out. Of fewer than 95,000 clones in the sample, around 94% were seen once. The chain employs TRBV4-1 and TRBJ1-1; 9 bases agree with TRBD1. The material sequenced was T cells isolated from PBMCs. The sequence was collected from a human donor in good health. CDR3 loop: CASSPRTGVDTEAFF. The CDR3 coding sequence is TGCGCCAGCAGCCCGAGGACAGGGGTAGACACTGAAGCTTTCTTT.